This TCR beta chain was documented in a study of post-analysis software for immune sequencing data. Regarding the study as a whole: Samples made in the same batch grouped tightly together by F measure. Controls showed lower frequencies than patients for five TRBV segments, and TRBV5-6, TRBV5-1 and TRBV20-1 were among these.

In germline, CDR1 is SGDLS, CDR2 YYNGEE. The CDR3 has 14 amino acids. With 0 bases removed from V and 5 bases from J, the gap between germline ends came to 10 bases. Built from TCR beta cDNA, the libraries had unique molecular identifiers in them. TCRdb re-analysed the PCR reads in MiXCR, keeping a single row per CDR3 protein. The sample lists fewer than 550,000 distinct CDR3 sequences, roughly 34% occurring once. This clonotype has a handful of counts. The antigen remains undetermined. The V and J genes are TRBV9 and TRBJ2-3; D gene ambiguous. The sequenced material came from blood. This sequence originates from a girl aged 2-17 years with multiple sclerosis. The CDR3 is CASSVEGWGDTQYF. The CDR3 nucleotides are TGTGCCAGCAGCGTAGAAGGCTGGGGAGATACGCAGTATTTT. The whole variable domain, filled in from reference TRBV9 and TRBJ2-3, reads DSGVTQTPKHLITATGQRVTLRCSPRSGDLSVYWYQQSLDQGLQFLIQYYNGEERAKGNILERFSAQQFPDLHSELNLSSLELGDSALYFCASSVEGWGDTQYFGPGTRLTVL.